This is a list of T cell receptor beta chains from one sample in a study of cytomegalovirus exposure and HLA in healthy donors. The repertoire was sequenced with immunoSEQ multiplex PCR; TCRdb's copy has only in-frame clones and lacks some. This table holds around 200,000 clones, roughly 80% found once. Sequencing was done on a sample of PBMCs. The receptors here all came from a girl under 18 in good health and CMV-seronegative. The CDR3 runs from the conserved cysteine through the conserved F or W. D genes are given only for firm matches. Clone size appears in some rows only: once, few, many, or a class for an expanded clone.

>TRBV4-2|TRBJ2-6|NA|NA
CASSPNQGRPGANVLTF
TGTGCCAGCAGCCCGAATCAGGGGAGACCTGGGGCCAACGTCCTGACTTTC
>TRBV7-2|TRBJ1-2|NA|NA
CASSLGGETAFCTF
TGTGCCAGCAGCTTAGGAGGCGAGACAGCCTTCTGCACCTTC
>TRBV6-6|TRBJ1-2|NA|NA
CASSYAQGRYGYTF
TGTGCCAGCAGTTACGCGCAGGGCCGCTATGGCTACACCTTC
>TRBV11-2|TRBJ2-2|TRBD2|NA
CASSLNALAGVETGELFF
TGTGCCAGCAGCTTAAACGCACTAGCGGGAGTCGAAACCGGGGAGCTGTTTTTT
>TRBV27|TRBJ1-2|NA|NA
CASRTGGGYTF
TGTGCCAGCAGGACAGGCGGGGGCTACACCTTC
>TRBV6-4|TRBJ1-2|TRBD1|NA
CASSVQGASYGYTF
TGTGCCAGCAGTGTACAGGGGGCGTCCTATGGCTACACCTTC
>TRBV10-3|TRBJ1-5|NA|few
CATKHTGYQPQHF
TGTGCCACGAAACACACAGGGTATCAGCCCCAGCATTTT
>TRBV19|TRBJ2-5|TRBD1|NA
CASSGRDRGRGSFETQYF
TGTGCCAGTAGTGGCCGGGACAGGGGGCGCGGCTCCTTTGAGACCCAGTACTTC
>TRBV4-2|TRBJ1-2|NA|once
CASSQDRVFPYGYTF
TGTGCCAGCAGCCAAGACAGGGTTTTTCCCTATGGCTACACCTTC
>TRBV7-6|TRBJ2-1|TRBD2|NA
CASSLISGGAYNEQFF
TGTGCCAGCAGCTTGATTAGCGGGGGGGCGTACAATGAGCAGTTCTTC
>TRBV6-5|TRBJ2-7|NA|once
CASSYSPTASSYEQYF
TGTGCCAGCAGTTACTCGCCGACAGCTAGCTCCTACGAGCAGTACTTC
>TRBV4-3|TRBJ1-1|NA|NA
CASSQEVQDTYWGTEAFF
TGCGCCAGCAGCCAAGAGGTCCAGGACACCTACTGGGGCACTGAAGCTTTCTTT
>TRBV7-8|TRBJ1-6|NA|NA
CASSLTQGNNSPLHF
TGTGCCAGCAGCTTGACCCAGGGGAATAATTCACCCCTCCACTTT
>TRBV5-4|TRBJ2-5|NA|NA
CASSRGEAQETQYF
TGTGCCAGCAGCCGAGGAGAGGCGCAAGAGACCCAGTACTTC
>TRBV5-1|TRBJ2-2|NA|once
CASSLPVTNTGELFF
TGCGCCAGCAGCTTGCCAGTTACCAACACCGGGGAGCTGTTTTTT
>TRBV6-5|TRBJ2-7|TRBD2|NA
CASSPGLAGYEQYF
TGTGCCAGCAGCCCGGGACTAGCGGGATACGAGCAGTACTTC
>TRBV6-1|TRBJ2-4|TRBD1|NA
CVSGDRAAKNIQYF
TGTGTCAGCGGGGACAGGGCAGCCAAAAACATTCAGTACTTC
>TRBV28|TRBJ1-5|TRBD1|NA
CASSPLRGQGSNQPQHF
TGTGCCAGCAGTCCCCTTCGGGGACAGGGGAGCAATCAGCCCCAGCATTTT
>TRBV15|TRBJ1-1|TRBD1|NA
CATSKKQGAALEAFF
TGTGCCACCAGCAAAAAACAGGGGGCCGCTCTCGAAGCTTTCTTT
>TRBV30|TRBJ1-1|NA|NA
CAWRYTTNTEAFF
TGTGCCTGGAGGTACACTACGAACACTGAAGCTTTCTTT
>TRBV2|TRBJ2-1|NA|NA
CASSVNEQFF
TGTGCCAGCAGCGTCAATGAGCAGTTCTTC
>TRBV27|TRBJ2-6|NA|NA
CASSLRISGANVLTF
TGTGCCAGCAGTTTGAGGATCTCTGGGGCCAACGTCCTGACTTTC
>TRBV4-1|TRBJ2-7|NA|NA
CASSRTDTYEQYF
TGCGCCAGCAGCAGGACGGACACCTACGAGCAGTACTTC
>TRBV7-3|TRBJ1-1|TRBD1|NA
CASSPGQGVEAFF
TGTGCCAGCAGCCCGGGACAGGGGGTTGAAGCTTTCTTT
>TRBV5-1|TRBJ2-5|NA|NA
CASSPGLNPQETQYF
TGCGCCAGCAGCCCAGGACTTAACCCTCAAGAGACCCAGTACTTC
>TRBV27|TRBJ1-4|NA|NA
CASTYRGANEKLFF
TGTGCCAGCACATATAGAGGAGCTAATGAAAAACTGTTTTTT
>TRBV27|TRBJ1-1|TRBD1|NA
CASSFSLGQGEAFF
TGTGCCAGCAGTTTTTCTCTCGGACAGGGGGAAGCTTTCTTT
>TRBV6-1|TRBJ2-1|TRBD1|NA
CASSAGQGAVDEQFF
TGTGCCAGCAGTGCTGGACAGGGGGCGGTCGATGAGCAGTTCTTC
>TRBV5-1|TRBJ2-5|NA|NA
CASSLGNSGGETQYF
TGCGCCAGCAGCTTGGGCAACTCAGGTGGGGAGACCCAGTACTTC
>TRBV5-4|TRBJ1-1|NA|once
CASSLIQNTEAFF
TGTGCCAGCAGCTTGATTCAGAACACTGAAGCTTTCTTT
>TRBV5-1|TRBJ2-7|NA|NA
CASSLAQGVHEQYF
TGCGCCAGCAGCTTAGCACAGGGTGTCCACGAGCAGTACTTC
>TRBV11-2|TRBJ2-3|TRBD2|NA
CASSPGLAGGTDTQYF
TGTGCCAGCAGCCCGGGACTAGCGGGGGGCACAGATACGCAGTATTTT
>TRBV29-1|TRBJ2-7|NA|NA
CSVGGLRDSSYEQYF
TGCAGCGTTGGGGGACTTCGGGACAGTTCCTACGAGCAGTACTTC
>TRBV9|TRBJ2-7|TRBD1|NA
CASSVAGQGSSEQYF
TGTGCCAGCAGCGTAGCTGGACAGGGGTCTTCCGAGCAGTACTTC
>TRBV28|TRBJ2-1|TRBD2|NA
CASSRTSGRVEQFF
TGTGCCAGCAGTCGGACTAGCGGGAGAGTGGAGCAGTTCTTC
>TRBV27|TRBJ2-6|TRBD1|NA
CASRNGQGTLSGANVLTF
TGTGCCAGCAGGAATGGACAGGGTACTTTATCTGGGGCCAACGTCCTGACTTTC
>TRBV6-4|TRBJ1-2|NA|few
CASSGPGVNGGYYGYTF
TGTGCCAGCAGTGGACCGGGAGTCAACGGGGGTTACTATGGCTACACCTTC
>TRBV9|TRBJ2-1|NA|NA
CASSVEGGTEQFF
TGTGCCAGCAGCGTAGAGGGCGGGACGGAGCAGTTCTTC
>TRBV27|TRBJ2-2|TRBD1|NA
CASSTPPGTVTTLVDTGELFF
TGTGCCAGCAGTACACCCCCCGGGACAGTCACGACCCTAGTGGACACCGGGGAGCTGTTTTTT
>TRBV5-4|TRBJ2-7|NA|NA
CASSTTTTAEQYF
TGTGCCAGCAGCACTACAACGACAGCAGAGCAGTACTTC
>TRBV7-9|TRBJ2-4|NA|NA
CASSSNIQYF
TGTGCCAGCAGCTCGAACATTCAGTACTTC
>TRBV6-1|TRBJ2-5|NA|NA
CASSESPETQYF
TGTGCCAGCAGTGAGAGCCCAGAGACCCAGTACTTC
>TRBV5-1|TRBJ2-7|TRBD1|NA
CASSSFWTGKRRLREQYF
TGCGCCAGCAGCTCCTTCTGGACAGGGAAGCGTCGACTACGCGAGCAGTACTTC
>TRBV10-3|TRBJ1-3|NA|NA
CAISESGGNTIYF
TGTGCCATCAGTGAATCGGGAGGAAACACCATATATTTT
>TRBV7-8|TRBJ1-5|TRBD1|NA
CASSSTGTALQPQHF
TGTGCCAGCAGCTCAACCGGGACAGCATTACAGCCCCAGCATTTT
>TRBV27|TRBJ2-6|NA|NA
CASSLSWGLGGMVFSGANVLTF
TGTGCCAGCAGTTTATCTTGGGGTCTCGGGGGAATGGTTTTCTCTGGGGCCAACGTCCTGACTTTC
>TRBV27|TRBJ2-3|TRBD2|once
CATTSGRVSDTQYF
TGTGCCACCACTAGCGGGAGGGTCTCAGATACGCAGTATTTT
>TRBV15|TRBJ1-6|TRBD1|NA
CATSSNPGTGGSPLHF
TGTGCCACCAGCTCCAACCCAGGGACAGGGGGATCACCCCTCCACTTT
>TRBV7-8|TRBJ2-7|TRBD1|once
CASSKGTGSHEQYF
TGTGCCAGCAGCAAAGGGACAGGGAGCCACGAGCAGTACTTC
>TRBV28|TRBJ2-6|NA|NA
CASSPPRGSGANVLTF
TGTGCCAGCAGCCCGCCGCGGGGCTCTGGGGCCAACGTCCTGACTTTC
>TRBV5-1|TRBJ2-1|TRBD2|NA
CASSLGAGGSSYNEQFF
TGCGCCAGCAGCTTGGGAGCGGGGGGGAGCTCCTACAATGAGCAGTTCTTC
>TRBV28|TRBJ1-5|NA|NA
CASSTPLVAGVPQHF
TGTGCCAGCAGTACGCCCCTGGTCGCGGGGGTGCCCCAGCATTTT